This entry is about one T cell receptor beta chain. Its antigen is not known. Germline V gives CDR1 MDHEN, CDR2 SYDVKM. The ends were cut back, 5 bases at V and 2 bases at J, with 12 bases in the middle. The CDR3 length is 14 residues. These data originate in a study of shared clonotypes between healthy human individuals. Study conclusions and caveats: Tissues were not sampled, only blood, and their repertoires likely differ.

Every subset had its genomic DNA shared out evenly among several immunoSEQ plates. Only in-frame clones appear in the TCRdb table, and some are missing; sequencing was by immunoSEQ multiplex PCR. Among about 490,000 clones listed, 70% to 80% were seen once. The receptor's source is a woman in her 40s in good health. Some clones in this sample may be carry-over from other donors' samples. This chain joins TRBV28 and TRBJ1-2, with D unresolved. Sequencing was done on a sample of PBMCs. The CDR3 loop reads CASSINTVNYGYTF. Here the CDR3 DNA reads TGTGCCAGCAGTATCAACACAGTAAACTATGGCTACACCTTC.